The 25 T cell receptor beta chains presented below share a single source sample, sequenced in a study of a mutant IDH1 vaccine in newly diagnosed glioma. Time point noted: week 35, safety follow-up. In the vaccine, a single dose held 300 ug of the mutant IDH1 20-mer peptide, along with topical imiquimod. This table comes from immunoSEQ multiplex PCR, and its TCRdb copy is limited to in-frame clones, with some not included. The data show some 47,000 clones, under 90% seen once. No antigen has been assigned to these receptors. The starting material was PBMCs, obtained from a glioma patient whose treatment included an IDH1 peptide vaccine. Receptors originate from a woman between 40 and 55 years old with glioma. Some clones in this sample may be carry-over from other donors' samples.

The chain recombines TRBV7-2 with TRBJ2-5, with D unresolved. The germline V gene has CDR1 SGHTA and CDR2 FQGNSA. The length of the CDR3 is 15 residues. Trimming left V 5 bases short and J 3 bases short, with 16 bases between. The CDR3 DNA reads TGTGCCAGCAGCACAGCAAACTTTAGGGAAGAGACCCAGTACTTC. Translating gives CASSTANFREETQYF.

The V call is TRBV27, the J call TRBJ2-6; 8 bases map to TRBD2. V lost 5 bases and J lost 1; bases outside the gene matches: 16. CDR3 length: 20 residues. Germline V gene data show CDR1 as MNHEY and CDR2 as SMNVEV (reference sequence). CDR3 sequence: CASSGTGLDYSKSGANVLTF. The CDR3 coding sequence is TGTGCCAGCAGTGGTACGGGACTAGACTACTCCAAATCTGGGGCCAACGTCCTGACTTTC. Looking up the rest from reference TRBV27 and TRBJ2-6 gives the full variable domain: EAQVTQNPRYLITVTGKKLTVTCSQNMNHEYMSWYRQDPGLGLRQIYYSMNVEVTDKGDVPEGYKVSRKEKRNFPLILESPSPNQTSLYFCASSGTGLDYSKSGANVLTFGAGSRLTVL.

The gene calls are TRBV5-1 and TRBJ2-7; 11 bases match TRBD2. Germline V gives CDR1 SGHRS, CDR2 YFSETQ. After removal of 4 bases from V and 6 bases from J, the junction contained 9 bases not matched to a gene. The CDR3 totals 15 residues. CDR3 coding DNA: TGCGCCAGCAGCAGAGGGACTAGCGGATCTATCGAGCAGTACTTC. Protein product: CASSRGTSGSIEQYF.

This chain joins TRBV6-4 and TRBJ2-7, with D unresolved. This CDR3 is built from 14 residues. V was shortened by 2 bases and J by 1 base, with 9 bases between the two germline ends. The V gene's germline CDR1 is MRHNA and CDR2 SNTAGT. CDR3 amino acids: CASSDHKRSYEQYF. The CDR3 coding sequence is TGTGCCAGCAGTGACCACAAAAGATCCTACGAGCAGTACTTC.

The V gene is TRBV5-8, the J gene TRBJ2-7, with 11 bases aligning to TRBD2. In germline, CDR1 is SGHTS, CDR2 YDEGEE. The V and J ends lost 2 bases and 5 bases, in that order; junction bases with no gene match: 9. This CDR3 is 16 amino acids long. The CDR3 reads CASSLLAGVPIDEQYF. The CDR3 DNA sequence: TGTGCCAGCAGCTTACTAGCGGGAGTCCCAATAGACGAGCAGTACTTC.

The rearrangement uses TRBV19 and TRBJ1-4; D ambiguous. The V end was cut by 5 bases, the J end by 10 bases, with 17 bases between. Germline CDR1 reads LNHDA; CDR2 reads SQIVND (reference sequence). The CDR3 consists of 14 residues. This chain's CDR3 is CASSPVPDIGKLFF. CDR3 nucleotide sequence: TGTGCCAGTAGTCCGGTCCCCGATATTGGAAAACTGTTTTTT. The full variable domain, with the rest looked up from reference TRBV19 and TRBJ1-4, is DGGITQSPKYLFRKEGQNVTLSCEQNLNHDAMYWYRQDPGQGLRLIYYSQIVNDFQKGDIAEGYSVSREKKESFPLTVTSAQKNPTAFYLCASSPVPDIGKLFFGSGTQLSVL.

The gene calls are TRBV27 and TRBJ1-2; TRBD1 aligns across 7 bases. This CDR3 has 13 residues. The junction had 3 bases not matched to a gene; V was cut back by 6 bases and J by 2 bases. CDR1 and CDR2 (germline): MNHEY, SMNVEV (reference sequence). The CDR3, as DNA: TGTGCCAGCAGGCGGACAGGAAACTATGGCTACACCTTC. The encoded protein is CASRRTGNYGYTF.

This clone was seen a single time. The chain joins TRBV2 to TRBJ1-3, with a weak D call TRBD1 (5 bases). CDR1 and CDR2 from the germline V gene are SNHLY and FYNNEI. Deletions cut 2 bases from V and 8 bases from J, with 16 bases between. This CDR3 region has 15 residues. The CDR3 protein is CASSESGAGRHTIYF. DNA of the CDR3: TGTGCCAGCAGTGAATCGGGCGCAGGGAGGCACACCATATATTTT.

CDR3 region: CASSLVRPSSEKLFF. CDR3 DNA sequence: TGCGCCAGCAGCTTGGTTCGGCCTTCTAGTGAAAAACTGTTTTTT. The chain is built from TRBV5-1 and TRBJ1-4, with D hard to call. The V and J ends lost 0 bases and 7 bases respectively, with 13 bases between them. CDR1 SGHRS and CDR2 YFSETQ come from the germline V gene. This CDR3 comprises 15 residues.

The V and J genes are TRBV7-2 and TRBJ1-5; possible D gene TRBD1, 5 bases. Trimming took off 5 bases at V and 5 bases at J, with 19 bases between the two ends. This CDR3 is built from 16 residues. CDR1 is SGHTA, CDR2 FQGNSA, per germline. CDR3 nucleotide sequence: TGTGCCAGCAGCCCCCGGGGGGAAGGACTATATCAGCCCCAGCATTTT. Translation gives CASSPRGEGLYQPQHF.

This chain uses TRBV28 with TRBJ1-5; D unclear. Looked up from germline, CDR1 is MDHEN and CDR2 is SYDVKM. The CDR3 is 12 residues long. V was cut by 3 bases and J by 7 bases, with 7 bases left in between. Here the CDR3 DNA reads TGTGCCAGCAGTTTGTGGGTCCAGCCCCAGCATTTT. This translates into CASSLWVQPQHF.

The CDR3 reads CASSSIAGANTGELFF. The CDR3 DNA follows: TGTGCCAGCAGCTCGATAGCGGGGGCGAACACCGGGGAGCTGTTTTTT. The V and J genes are TRBV11-2 and TRBJ2-2, with TRBD2 matching over 9 bases. Germline lookup yields CDR1 SGHAT and CDR2 FQNNGV. Unmatched junction bases numbered 3, after V lost 4 bases and J lost 0 bases. This CDR3 has 16 residues. Together with reference TRBV11-2 and TRBJ2-2, the CDR3 gives the full variable domain: EAGVAQSPRYKIIEKRQSVAFWCNPISGHATLYWYQQILGQGPKLLIQFQNNGVVDDSQLPKDRFSAERLKGVDSTLKIQPAKLEDSAVYLCASSSIAGANTGELFFGEGSRLTVL.

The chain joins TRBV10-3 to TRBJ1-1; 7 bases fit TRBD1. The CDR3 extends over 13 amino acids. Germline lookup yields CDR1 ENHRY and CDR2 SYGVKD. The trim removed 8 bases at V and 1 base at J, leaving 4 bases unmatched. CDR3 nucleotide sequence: TGTGCCATCGAAGGGGGCGGGAACACTGAAGCTTTCTTT. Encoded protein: CAIEGGGNTEAFF.

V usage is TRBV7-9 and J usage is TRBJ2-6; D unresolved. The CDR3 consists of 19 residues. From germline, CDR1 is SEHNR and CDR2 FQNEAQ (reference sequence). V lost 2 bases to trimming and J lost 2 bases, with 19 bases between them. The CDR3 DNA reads TGTGCCAGCAGCTTAAATTCGGCAGGCGCCATCCCTGGGGCCAACGTCCTGACTTTC. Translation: CASSLNSAGAIPGANVLTF.

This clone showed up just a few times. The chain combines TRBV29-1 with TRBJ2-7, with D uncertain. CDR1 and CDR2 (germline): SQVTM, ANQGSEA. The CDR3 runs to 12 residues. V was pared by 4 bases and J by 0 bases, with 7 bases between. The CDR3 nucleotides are TGCAGCGTTGCGGAGTACTCCTACGAGCAGTACTTC. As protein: CSVAEYSYEQYF.

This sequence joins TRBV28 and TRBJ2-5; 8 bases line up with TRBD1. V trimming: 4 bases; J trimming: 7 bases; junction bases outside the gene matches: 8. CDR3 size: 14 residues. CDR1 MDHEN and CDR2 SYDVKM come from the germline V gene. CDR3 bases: TGTGCCAGCAGTTCGACAGGGGAAGGGGGGACCCAGTACTTC. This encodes CASSSTGEGGTQYF.

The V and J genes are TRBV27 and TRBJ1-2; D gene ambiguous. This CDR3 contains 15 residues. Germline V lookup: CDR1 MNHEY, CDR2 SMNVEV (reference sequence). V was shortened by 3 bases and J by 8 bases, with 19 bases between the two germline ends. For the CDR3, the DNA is TGTGCCAGCAGTTTTTCCTCCAGACACAACGTGGGCTACACCTTC. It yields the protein CASSFSSRHNVGYTF.

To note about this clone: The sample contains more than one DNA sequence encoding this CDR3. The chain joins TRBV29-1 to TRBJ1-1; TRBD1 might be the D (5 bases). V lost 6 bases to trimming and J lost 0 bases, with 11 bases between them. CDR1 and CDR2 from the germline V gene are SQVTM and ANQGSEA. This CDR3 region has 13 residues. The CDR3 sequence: CSVAAGLNTEAFF. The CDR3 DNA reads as TGCAGCGTCGCCGCAGGGCTGAACACTGAAGCTTTCTTT.

The CDR3 reads CASSQASALYEQYF. The CDR3 DNA sequence: TGCGCCAGCAGCCAAGCCTCAGCGCTCTACGAGCAGTACTTC. The J gene is TRBJ2-7, the V gene TRBV4-3; D not resolved. The germline V gene encodes CDR1 LGHNA and CDR2 YSLEER. The length of the CDR3 is 14 residues. Trimming removed 1 base at V and 3 bases at J, with 10 bases between.

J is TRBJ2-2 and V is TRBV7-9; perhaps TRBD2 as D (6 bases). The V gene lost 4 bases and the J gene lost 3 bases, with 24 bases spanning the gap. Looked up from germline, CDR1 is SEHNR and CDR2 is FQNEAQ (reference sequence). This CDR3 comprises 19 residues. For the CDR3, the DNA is TGTGCCAGCAGCTGGCAACCCGGAGCCGGGACGGGGGACACCGGGGAGCTGTTTTTT. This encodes CASSWQPGAGTGDTGELFF.

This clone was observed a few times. This CDR3 reads CASSQDGNTIYF. The CDR3 nucleotides read TGCGCCAGCAGCCAAGATGGAAACACCATATATTTT. The rearrangement uses TRBV4-1 and TRBJ1-3; D unclear. The CDR3 covers 12 residues. Germline CDR1 is MGHRA and CDR2 is YSYEKL. Between the trimmed V and J ends, which lost 0 bases and 3 bases, there was a span of 0 bases.

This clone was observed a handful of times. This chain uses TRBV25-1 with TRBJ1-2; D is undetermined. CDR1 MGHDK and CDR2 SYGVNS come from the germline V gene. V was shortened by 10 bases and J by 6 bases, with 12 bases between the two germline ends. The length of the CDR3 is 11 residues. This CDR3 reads CATSLGDGYTF. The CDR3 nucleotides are TGTGCCACCTCACTCGGGGATGGCTACACCTTC.

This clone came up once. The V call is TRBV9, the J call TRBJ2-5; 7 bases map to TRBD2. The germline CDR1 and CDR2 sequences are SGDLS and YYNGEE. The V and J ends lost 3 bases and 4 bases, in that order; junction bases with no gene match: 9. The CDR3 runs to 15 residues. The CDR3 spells CASSEGGSQAETQYF. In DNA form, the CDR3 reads TGTGCCAGCAGCGAAGGCGGGAGTCAAGCAGAGACCCAGTACTTC.

CDR3 sequence (DNA): TGTGCCAGCAGCGCTCTAGCGGCTCCGGCCCGCACAGATACGCAGTATTTT. Its translation is CASSALAAPARTDTQYF. This chain uses TRBV25-1 with TRBJ2-3, with 7 bases fitting TRBD2. V was pared by 6 bases and J by 1 base, with 13 bases of the junction left unmatched. CDR3 size: 17 residues. Germline CDR1 reads MGHDK; CDR2 reads SYGVNS.

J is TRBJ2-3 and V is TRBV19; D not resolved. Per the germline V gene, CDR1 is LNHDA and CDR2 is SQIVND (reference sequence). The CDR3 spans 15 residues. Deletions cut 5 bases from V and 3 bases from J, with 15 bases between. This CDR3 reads CASSPGVSLTDTQYF. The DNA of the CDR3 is TGTGCCAGTAGTCCCGGAGTTAGCCTAACAGATACGCAGTATTTT. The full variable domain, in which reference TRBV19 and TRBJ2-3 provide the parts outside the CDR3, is DGGITQSPKYLFRKEGQNVTLSCEQNLNHDAMYWYRQDPGQGLRLIYYSQIVNDFQKGDIAEGYSVSREKKESFPLTVTSAQKNPTAFYLCASSPGVSLTDTQYFGPGTRLTVL.